This T cell receptor (beta chain) derives from a study of siplizumab effects on memory and regulatory T cells (dated by TCRdb to the late 2010s). Notes on the research overall: The study examined how the anti-CD2 antibody siplizumab affects alloreactive T-cell subsets in allogeneic mixed lymphocyte reactions built from human PBMCs.

Sorted unstimulated T cells and proliferating T cells recovered from mixed lymphocyte reactions were subjected to TCRbeta CDR3 sequencing. Fresh whole blood from some eleven HLA-typed healthy donors was used to isolate PBMCs. Worth noting for this clone: The antigen it recognizes is unknown. Nothing much larger sits one base from this clone, and base qualities are not available.

The germline V gene specifies SGHAT as CDR1 and FQNNGV as CDR2. The CDR3 covers 15 residues, taking in both the cysteine and the phenylalanine. The only DNA kept is the CDR3, 45 bases in frame from the first base. V is reduced by 1 base and J by 4 bases, leaving a spacing of 13 bases between them. Results and caveats for the whole study, not just this receptor: Siplizumab significantly lowered the cumulative frequency of alloreactive sequences that could be traced to unstimulated CD4+ memory T cells. Of the alloreactive CD4+ clones that could be mapped, the Treg-derived share averaged about 67% with siplizumab compared with roughly 27% in control reactions. Compared with memory T cells, unstimulated naive T cells appeared more diverse, and naive cells seemed to make a substantial contribution to the alloresponse. No functional confirmation was obtained for the suppressive function of proliferating Tregs from siplizumab cultures. A naive or memory phenotype could not be assigned to roughly 75-97% of proliferating CD4+ or CD8+ clones. Because sequences below about 10^-5 frequency were poorly captured, only a minor fraction of alloreactive clones could be mapped to unstimulated subsets.

The library was produced with the immunoSEQ multiplex PCR assay. The deep sequencing platform assayed around 95,000 TCR templates per sample. Genomic DNA extracted from sorted T cells was used for TCRbeta CDR3 sequencing. The original methods were these. The R programming language was used for the clonal analysis of the TCRbeta CDR3 data. Unstimulated samples were compared with post-reaction CFSE-low samples to define alloreactive CD4+ and CD8+ clones. Regulatory or non-regulatory origin of alloreactive CD4+ clones was assigned by matching sequences to the sorted unstimulated Treg and non-Treg repertoires. Sourced from immuneACCESS, this table was stored by TCRdb with only in-frame sequences that have V and J called. A share of the clones is absent; for the studies checked, an unresolved V gene accounts for under half, and the remainder has no known explanation. The V and J calls and clone size come from that table; D and trimming were worked out from the DNA. The sample table holds fewer than 100,000 clones, of which roughly 94% were seen once. The ten largest clonotypes hold less than 20% of the sample.

The chain employs TRBV11-2 and TRBJ1-2; the D gene is not confidently resolved. Sequencing was done on a sample of CD8+ T cells sorted from blood. This TCR was sampled from a human donor in good health. The sequenced DNA is TGTGCCAGCAGCTTAGGCCCCCGGGCGCTCTATGGCTACACCTTC. The translation is CASSLGPRALYGYTF.